Listed below are T cell receptor beta chains from one sample, sequenced in a study of blood T cell repertoires in COVID-19. Repertoires were generated with immunoSEQ multiplex PCR, while TCRdb's copy carries only in-frame clones and drops some. In the table there are 200,000 to 300,000 clones, about nine tenths of which are singletons. The source material was PBMCs or T cells enriched from blood (not recorded which). These receptors were taken from a woman in her thirties or forties with acute COVID-19. Both conserved end residues are part of each CDR3. A D gene is named only where the DNA matches it firmly. Clone size, where shown, is once, few, many, or a class for clones that have expanded.

V gene	J gene	D gene	clone size	CDR3 protein	CDR3 DNA
TRBV11-2	TRBJ2-1	-	-	CASSLATYDWQFF	TGTGCCAGCAGCTTAGCTACCTACGACTGGCAGTTCTTC
TRBV19	TRBJ2-2	-	-	CASSIDLGVTGELFF	TGTGCCAGTAGTATAGATCTAGGAGTCACCGGGGAGCTGTTTTTT
TRBV5-1	TRBJ2-7	-	-	CASSAISGIFSYEQYF	TGCGCCAGCAGCGCCATATCAGGGATATTCTCCTACGAGCAGTACTTC
TRBV19	TRBJ2-3	-	-	CASSIPSETNTDTQYF	TGTGCCAGTAGTATCCCTAGTGAGACCAACACAGATACGCAGTATTTT
TRBV7-2	TRBJ2-2	TRBD1	-	CASSSRQGIAGELFF	TGTGCCAGCAGCTCTAGACAGGGGATAGCTGGGGAGCTGTTTTTT
TRBV2	TRBJ2-1	TRBD1	-	CASSEARTGVHEQFF	TGTGCCAGCAGTGAAGCGAGGACAGGGGTCCATGAGCAGTTCTTC
TRBV5-1	TRBJ2-5	-	-	CASSLGFGDETQYF	TGCGCCAGCAGCTTGGGGTTCGGAGATGAGACCCAGTACTTC
TRBV19	TRBJ2-2	-	-	CASRSQGLRTGELFF	TGTGCCAGTAGATCCCAGGGGTTGAGAACCGGGGAGCTGTTTTTT
TRBV18	TRBJ2-2	-	-	CASSPRPGELFF	TGTGCCAGCTCCCCTCGTCCCGGGGAGCTGTTTTTT
TRBV18	TRBJ2-3	TRBD1	few	CASSPGTGVDTQYF	TGTGCCAGCTCACCTGGGACAGGGGTTGATACGCAGTATTTT
TRBV5-5	TRBJ1-2	-	-	CASSRKTAGRVIYGYTF	TGTGCCAGCAGCCGGAAAACGGCAGGGAGGGTTATCTATGGCTACACCTTC
TRBV6-1	TRBJ2-7	TRBD1	-	CASRELRGQGRDEQYF	TGTGCCAGCAGGGAACTGCGAGGACAGGGAAGGGACGAGCAGTACTTC
TRBV6-1	TRBJ1-2	-	-	CASSEAHQGFGYTF	TGTGCCAGCAGTGAAGCGCATCAGGGGTTTGGCTACACCTTC
TRBV19	TRBJ1-2	-	-	CASRGEGVANYGYTF	TGTGCCAGTAGAGGGGAGGGGGTAGCTAACTATGGCTACACCTTC
TRBV14	TRBJ1-2	TRBD1	-	CASSPTGKPYGYTF	TGTGCCAGCAGCCCGACAGGGAAACCCTATGGCTACACCTTC
TRBV5-1	TRBJ2-3	TRBD2	few	CASSLGLAGADTQYF	TGCGCCAGCAGCTTGGGGCTAGCGGGAGCAGATACGCAGTATTTT
TRBV10-1	TRBJ1-6	-	-	CASSPGKTSPLHF	TGCGCCAGCAGCCCAGGCAAAACTTCACCCCTCCACTTT
TRBV5-4	TRBJ2-5	-	-	CASSSGAQETQYF	TGTGCCAGCAGCTCGGGAGCCCAAGAGACCCAGTACTTC
TRBV24-1	TRBJ2-3	TRBD2	-	CATSGLTSGSSVDTQYF	TGTGCCACCAGTGGTCTTACTAGCGGGAGCAGTGTAGATACGCAGTATTTT
TRBV28	TRBJ2-7	TRBD1	-	CASSPRGTASYEQYF	TGTGCCAGCAGTCCCAGAGGGACAGCCTCCTACGAGCAGTACTTC
TRBV7-9	TRBJ2-2	TRBD1	few	CASSPRRRDRGYTGELFF	TGTGCCAGCAGCCCGCGACGAAGGGACAGGGGGTACACCGGGGAGCTGTTTTTT
TRBV7-6	TRBJ1-3	-	few	CASSPRPGDSGNTIYF	TGTGCCAGCAGTCCGCGGCCCGGCGACTCTGGAAACACCATATATTTT
TRBV6-4	TRBJ1-2	-	-	CASSESHSLNYGYTF	TGTGCCAGCAGTGAATCCCACTCCCTTAACTATGGCTACACCTTC
TRBV15	TRBJ1-5	-	-	CATSTLGRHQPQHF	TGTGCCACCAGCACCCTAGGTCGACATCAGCCCCAGCATTTT
TRBV19	TRBJ2-1	-	-	CASTSLAFEQFF	TGTGCCAGTACCTCACTAGCCTTCGAGCAGTTCTTC
TRBV3-1/TRBV3-2	TRBJ2-1	-	-	CASSQETREQFF	TGTGCCAGCAGCCAAGAAACGCGGGAGCAGTTCTTC
TRBV7-9	TRBJ1-2	-	-	CASETDSNYGYTF	TGTGCCAGCGAGACAGATTCAAACTATGGCTACACCTTC
TRBV7-2	TRBJ1-5	TRBD1	-	CASSFSGGNSNQPQHF	TGTGCCAGCAGCTTTTCAGGGGGGAATAGCAATCAGCCCCAGCATTTT
TRBV27	TRBJ1-1	-	-	CASSHFLGGTEAFF	TGTGCCAGCAGTCACTTTTTGGGGGGCACTGAAGCTTTCTTT
TRBV15	TRBJ1-5	-	-	CATSRGTSNQPQHF	TGTGCCACCAGCAGAGGAACAAGCAATCAGCCCCAGCATTTT
TRBV30	TRBJ1-1	-	-	CAWNWGRDTEAFF	TGTGCCTGGAATTGGGGGCGAGACACTGAAGCTTTCTTT
TRBV12-3/TRBV12-4	TRBJ2-5	TRBD2	-	CASSYLAGETQYF	TGTGCCAGCAGTTACTTAGCGGGAGAGACCCAGTACTTC
TRBV7-2	TRBJ2-7	TRBD2	-	CASSLAGTSRSYEQYF	TGTGCCAGCAGCTTAGCGGGGACTAGCCGCTCCTACGAGCAGTACTTC
TRBV7-2	TRBJ1-1	-	-	CASSLLQGNTEAFF	TGTGCCAGCAGCTTATTGCAGGGGAACACTGAAGCTTTCTTT
TRBV9	TRBJ2-1	TRBD2	-	CASSVVASGRTSYNEQFF	TGTGCCAGCAGCGTAGTGGCTAGCGGGAGGACCTCCTACAATGAGCAGTTCTTC
TRBV19	TRBJ2-2	-	-	CASSATSLANTGELFF	TGTGCCAGTAGCGCTACTAGCCTCGCGAACACCGGGGAGCTGTTTTTT
TRBV6-5	TRBJ1-2	-	-	CASSSPGHATLVF	TGTGCCAGCAGCTCACCGGGACATGCCACCTTAGTATTC
TRBV9	TRBJ1-6	TRBD1	-	CASSPGQARNSPLHF	TGTGCCAGCAGCCCTGGACAGGCACGGAATTCACCCCTCCACTTT
TRBV10-1	TRBJ2-1	-	few	CASSEGQGSYNEQFF	TGCGCCAGCAGTGAGGGCCAGGGATCCTACAATGAGCAGTTCTTC
TRBV3-1/TRBV3-2	TRBJ2-5	TRBD2	-	CASSRGNSGVQETQYF	TGTGCCAGCAGCCGCGGGAATAGCGGGGTTCAAGAGACCCAGTACTTC
TRBV11-2	TRBJ2-5	TRBD2	few	CASSLGTSGQETQYF	TGTGCCAGCAGCTTAGGGACTAGCGGGCAAGAGACCCAGTACTTC
TRBV7-2	TRBJ1-3	-	-	CASSLAGDNFSGNTIYF	TGTGCCAGCAGCTTAGCCGGGGACAACTTTTCTGGAAACACCATATATTTT
TRBV19	TRBJ2-1	TRBD1	-	CASSSGDRENEQFF	TGTGCCAGTAGTTCTGGGGACAGGGAAAATGAGCAGTTCTTC
TRBV29-1	TRBJ2-7	-	-	CSVSQGYEQYF	TGCAGCGTTTCGCAGGGTTACGAGCAGTACTTC
TRBV14	TRBJ1-2	-	-	CASRPQGIYNYGYTF	TGTGCCAGCAGACCCCAGGGAATCTATAACTATGGCTACACCTTC
TRBV12-3/TRBV12-4	TRBJ1-4	-	-	CASRLGEKLFF	TGTGCCAGCAGGCTCGGTGAAAAACTGTTTTTT
TRBV29-1	TRBJ2-1	-	-	CSVESFGDNEQFF	TGCAGCGTTGAAAGTTTCGGAGACAATGAGCAGTTCTTC
TRBV12-3/TRBV12-4	TRBJ1-2	-	-	CASSLEGDYGYTF	TGTGCCAGCAGTTTAGAGGGGGACTATGGCTACACCTTC
TRBV4-2	TRBJ2-4	TRBD2	-	CASSRQQMASGRSDKNIQYF	TGTGCCAGCAGCCGCCAACAGATGGCTAGCGGGAGGTCAGACAAAAACATTCAGTACTTC
TRBV2	TRBJ2-7	-	-	CASRSTGTYEQYF	TGTGCCAGCAGGTCAACAGGGACCTACGAGCAGTACTTC
TRBV6-5	TRBJ1-6	TRBD1	-	CASSRTQGARSPLHF	TGTGCCAGCAGCCGCACCCAGGGGGCCAGGTCACCCCTCCACTTT
TRBV7-2	TRBJ2-1	TRBD2	-	CASSLAAGDIRNEQFF	TGTGCCAGCAGCTTAGCGGCGGGGGATATCAGAAATGAGCAGTTCTTC
TRBV19	TRBJ1-2	-	-	CASSIEAWGYTF	TGTGCCAGTAGTATAGAAGCGTGGGGCTACACCTTC
TRBV3-1/TRBV3-2	TRBJ1-5	TRBD1	once	CASSHQGDQPQHF	TGTGCCAGCAGCCATCAGGGGGATCAGCCCCAGCATTTT
TRBV11-2	TRBJ1-2	-	-	CASSLNSGALNYGYTF	TGTGCCAGCAGCTTGAATTCAGGGGCACTTAACTATGGCTACACCTTC
TRBV13	TRBJ2-3	TRBD2	-	CASSPVAGSTDTQYF	TGTGCCAGCAGCCCAGTAGCGGGATCCACAGATACGCAGTATTTT
TRBV19	TRBJ1-6	-	-	CAPEVQDSAPPPLHF	TGTGCCCCCGAGGTCCAGGACTCCGCACCCCCACCCCTCCACTTT
TRBV5-4	TRBJ1-2	-	few	CASSLDGAANYGYTF	TGTGCCAGCAGCCTCGATGGGGCAGCTAACTATGGCTACACCTTC